What follows is one TCR beta chain and its context. What it binds is unknown. This specimen belongs to a study of CXCR3-negative and CXCR3-positive naive CD8 T cells. General study findings and limits: Naive subsets were similarly diverse, while memory CD8+ repertoires were much less diverse. Naive cells with CXCR3 showed TRB CDR3s that were more hydrophobic than those in CXCR3-negative naive cells. Naive subsets did not differ in surface CD5, and the authors estimated TCR strength using properties of the TRB CDR3. Naive cells used TRBV-TRBJ genes in much the same way whether CXCR3-negative or CXCR3-positive; memory cells did not.

Researchers prepared the TRB cDNA libraries using 5' RACE with UMI labels. After re-calling the 5' RACE reads, TCRdb lists one entry per CDR3 protein, DNA absent. This sample's table has nearly 90,000 distinct CDR3 sequences. A CD45RO-CCR7+CD27+CD95- phenotype identified naive CD8+ T cells. CDR1 is SGHVS, CDR2 FQNEAQ, per germline. The CDR3 has 12 amino acids. This chain connects TRBV7-8 to TRBJ1-2; TCRdb proposes TRBD1, but this gene call is untestable without DNA. The TCR originated in a human donor in good health. Some clones in this sample may be carry-over from other donors' samples. The sample comprised naive CXCR3+ CD8+ T cells from blood. Sample subset: CD45RO-CCR7+CD27+CD95- naive CD8+ T cells expressing CXCR3 (TNR3+). The CDR3 protein is CASSSPGDGYTF. Supplemented by reference TRBV7-8 and TRBJ1-2, the full variable domain reads GAGVSQSPRYKVAKRGQDVALRCDPISGHVSLFWYQQALGQGPEFLTYFQNEAQLDKSGLPSDRFFAERPEGSVSTLKIQRTQQEDSAVYLCASSSPGDGYTFGSGTRLTVV.